This TCR beta chain was sequenced during a study of Ad26.COV2.S vaccination and SARS-CoV-2 variants (dated by TCRdb to about 2021). In terms of the full investigation: Donors in the vaccine arm were drawn from COV1001, a phase I-IIa trial of Ad26.COV2.S in healthy adults that was multicentre, randomized, double-blind and placebo-controlled. Dosing of Ad26.COV2.S was intramuscular, at either 5x10^10 or 1x10^11 viral particles, delivered as one shot or as two shots spaced 56 days apart. The specificity and breadth of SARS-CoV-2-reactive T cell receptors after Ad26.COV2.S vaccination were assessed by TCRbeta repertoire sequencing. A total of roughly 30 samples were included in the TCR-sequenced set, comprising some 20 Ad26.COV2.S vaccine recipients, 5 placebo recipients and 8 SARS-CoV-2 convalescent individuals. Trial participants were randomized into five groups of five: low-dose or high-dose Ad26.COV2.S given once or twice, or placebo on both occasions. Investigators remained blinded to trial group allocation during experiments and outcome assessment.

Study-wide conclusions, independent of this receptor: The authors noted that the TCR breadth and depth analyses may have underestimated total T cell responses. Non-spike TCR breadth was comparable between vaccine and placebo recipients, consistent with the vaccine containing only spike. After vaccination, substantial breadth of spike-specific CD8+ and CD4+ T cell responses was reported. The study was not powered to compare responses between vaccine doses or regimens. Higher spike-specific TCR breadth was observed in Ad26.COV2.S recipients than in placebo recipients (P = 0.0014).

The immunoSEQ Assay was the method used to sequence TCRbeta CDR3 regions. After extraction, genomic DNA underwent amplification by bias-controlled multiplex PCR, followed by high-throughput sequencing. The original pipeline was this. Collapsing and filtering of sequences were performed to quantify the absolute abundance of each unique TCRbeta CDR3 region. T cell fraction was estimated by normalizing TCRbeta template counts to usable DNA, which was measured by amplifying reference genes present in all nucleated cells. Repertoire TCRs were annotated as SARS-CoV-2-specific by exact matching of V gene, CDR3 amino acid sequence and J gene to a known reactive TCR set. The reference SARS-CoV-2 TCR set was derived from MIRA and filtered for enrichment in COVID-19-positive ImmuneCODE repertoires, a step that removed public or cross-reactive TCRs. Using the MIRA antigens, annotated TCRs were further analysed by specific ORF or by position within an ORF. Depth was the summed frequency of annotated unique rearrangements, while breadth was defined as annotated unique rearrangements over total unique productive rearrangements. Two-sided Wilcoxon rank-sum tests were used to compare TCR breadth between groups. The clones in this table, taken by TCRdb from immuneACCESS, are in-frame only. Not every clone is retained; where verified, under half of the shortfall comes from an unresolved V gene, and the cause of the rest is unknown. The V and J calls and clone size were taken over from that table, and D and trimming were inferred from the DNA. The sample table records hundreds of thousands of clones; around 82% of these occur just once. The top ten clones comprise 7.4% of the sample.

Remarks on this clone: Its binding antigen is unknown. Qualities for individual bases were not recorded, and no much larger clone is one base off.

Explained via the paper, the treatment or condition label denotes: about 20 received Ad26.COV2.S at low or high dose, single or two shots; about 5 received placebo; per-sample allocation not given. Repertoires of vaccine and placebo recipients were sequenced from samples collected on day 63 after the first injection. In Cohort 1b, about two dozen adults aged 18-55 years were enrolled at a single site in Boston, USA, between 29 July and 7 August 2020. As a vaccine, Ad26.COV2.S was a replication-incompetent adenovirus type 26 vector that expressed a prefusion-stabilized SARS-CoV-2 spike protein derived from the original Wuhan strain. Specimen: peripheral blood, collected in a trial of Ad26.COV2.S vaccine versus placebo. The receptor was isolated from a person aged 18 to 59 who received the Ad26.COV2.S COVID-19 vaccine or a placebo.

The DNA sequence follows: TGTGCCAGCAGCTTAGCAGTTGGGACTAGCGGGAGATCGTATACGCAGTATTTT. This codes for CASSLAVGTSGRSYTQYF. The V gene is TRBV7-6 and the J gene is TRBJ2-3, and TRBD2 matches 14 of the central bases. V loses 0 bases at its end and J loses 7 bases; junction bases beyond the gene matches: 9. CDR1 and CDR2, per the germline V gene, are SGHVS and FNYEAQ. Inclusive of the bounding cysteine and phenylalanine, the CDR3 is 18 residues long. The kept DNA is CDR3 alone, 54 bases in frame from the first base.